Listed here are 8 T cell receptor beta chains from one sample, sequenced in a study of cytomegalovirus exposure and HLA in healthy donors. PCR involved 60 Vbeta and 13 Jbeta primers. Profiled with immunoSEQ multiplex PCR; TCRdb holds only in-frame clones, not every one. The table includes around 140,000 clones, 8.5% to 10% detected once. The sample was PBMCs. Receptor source: a man between 50 and 59 years old in good health and CMV-seronegative.

The table lists this clone with a few counts. The rearrangement links TRBV18 to TRBJ2-1, with unresolved D. The CDR3 is 13 residues long. Between the trimmed V and J ends, which lost 5 bases and 2 bases, there was a span of 7 bases. Per the germline V gene, CDR1 is KGHSH and CDR2 is LQKENI. This CDR3 reads CASSENTYNEQFF. The CDR3 DNA follows: TGTGCCAGCTCAGAAAACACCTACAATGAGCAGTTCTTC.

The chain carries TRBV27 and TRBJ2-7; tentatively, D is TRBD1 (6 bases). Between the trimmed V and J ends, which lost 8 bases and 1 base, there was a span of 15 bases. The CDR3 has 14 amino acids. Germline loops: CDR1 MNHEY, CDR2 SMNVEV (reference sequence). In DNA, the CDR3 is TGTGCCAGCGGATGGACAGCTTCATCCTACGAGCAGTACTTC. Its translation: CASGWTASSYEQYF.

This clone was counted a few times. The rearrangement uses TRBV28 and TRBJ2-3; 8 nucleotides line up with TRBD1. V shed 6 bases and J 0 bases; nucleotides not matched to a gene: 5. CDR1 and CDR2 from the germline V gene are MDHEN and SYDVKM. The CDR3 is 15 residues long. The CDR3 region has the DNA TGTGCCAGCAGGGCAGGGGGCTTCAGCACAGATACGCAGTATTTT. The encoded protein is CASRAGGFSTDTQYF.

There are a few counts of this clone. This rearrangement joins TRBV9 to TRBJ2-3, with 9 bases fitting TRBD2. The V segment lost 4 bases and the J segment 4 bases; nucleotides outside the gene matches: 10. Germline CDR1 is SGDLS and CDR2 is YYNGEE. The CDR3 contains 16 residues. The CDR3 DNA reads TGTGCCAGCAGCTTGAGGCCACTAGCGGGCGCAGATACGCAGTATTTT. Its protein is CASSLRPLAGADTQYF.

This clone has a handful of counts. CDR3 nucleotides: TGTGCCAGTAGTACCCCAGGGGGAAATCAGCCCCAGCATTTT. Its translation is CASSTPGGNQPQHF. V is TRBV19 and J is TRBJ1-5; 7 positions match TRBD1. V trimming: 4 bases; J trimming: 4 bases; junction bases outside the gene matches: 4. The germline V gene encodes CDR1 LNHDA and CDR2 SQIVND (reference sequence). This CDR3 comprises 14 residues.

This clone was seen only a few times. The V and J genes are TRBV11-2 and TRBJ2-5; D uncertain. In germline, CDR1 is SGHAT, CDR2 FQNNGV. The CDR3 is 13 residues long. The V gene lost 3 bases and the J gene lost 5 bases, with 10 bases spanning the gap. The DNA for the CDR3 is TGTGCCAGCAGCTTGTCTCTTCGGGAGACCCAGTACTTC. Its translation: CASSLSLRETQYF.

This clone was seen a handful of times. The chain links TRBV7-3 to TRBJ2-1; 8 nucleotides line up with TRBD2. Germline V gene lookup returns CDR1 SGHTA and CDR2 FQGTGA. The J segment lost 6 bases and the V segment lost 5 bases, leaving 9 bases of the junction unmatched. The CDR3 is 15 residues long. This CDR3 reads CASSSSGSRVNEQFF. CDR3 sequence (DNA): TGTGCCAGCAGCAGCAGCGGGAGTAGGGTCAATGAGCAGTTCTTC.

This rearrangement joins TRBV6-1 to TRBJ1-1; D remains unclear. V gave up 4 bases and J gave up 1 base, with 7 bases separating them. The CDR3 extends over 13 amino acids. Germline loops: CDR1 MNHNS, CDR2 SASEGT. The CDR3 DNA follows: TGTGCCAGCAGTGTGGGAGAGAACACTGAAGCTTTCTTT. This gives the protein CASSVGENTEAFF.